These 29 T cell receptor beta chains originate from one sample sequenced in a study of molecular identifiers for immune sequencing clone quantification. TCRdb used MiXCR to reprocess the PCR reads, holding one entry per CDR3 protein. The sample lists around 65,000 distinct CDR3 sequences, less than 20% occurring once. The source material was naive CD8+ T cells from blood, with Jurkat cell RNA spiked in. Specified subset: FACS-sorted CD8+CD4-CCR7+CD45RA+ naive T cells. The receptors here all came from a human donor in good health. Some libraries in this study had Jurkat cell RNA spiked in.

V gene TRBV4-1 combines with J gene TRBJ2-6, with D perhaps TRBD2 (6 bases). There are 16 residues in the CDR3. V dropped 0 bases and J dropped 4 bases, with 10 bases sitting between them. Per the germline V gene, CDR1 is MGHRA and CDR2 is YSYEKL. CDR3 sequence: CASSQEFGGGANVLTF. CDR3 sequence (DNA): TGCGCCAGCAGCCAAGAGTTTGGGGGGGGGGCCAACGTCCTGACTTTC.

The chain links TRBV6-5 to TRBJ2-3, with D hard to call. The V gene's germline CDR1 is MNHEY and CDR2 SVGAGI. The CDR3 is 15 residues long. V dropped 5 bases and J dropped 8 bases, with 20 bases sitting between them. As DNA, the CDR3 is TGTGCCAGCAGTACCCTCACTACAAGCGTAGGTACGCAGTATTTT. The encoded protein is CASSTLTTSVGTQYF.

This clonotype was observed at least ten times. The J gene is TRBJ1-1, the V gene TRBV12-3 or TRBV12-4; D unclear. V shed 3 bases and J shed 1 base, with 9 bases lying between them. The CDR3 has 14 amino acids. This CDR3 reads CASSFDGQNTEAFF. The DNA for the CDR3 is TGTGCCAGCAGTTTTGACGGCCAGAACACTGAAGCTTTCTTT.

This chain joins TRBV30 and TRBJ2-7, with 8 bases fitting TRBD2. V trimming: 4 bases; J trimming: 7 bases; junction bases outside the gene matches: 9. Germline CDR1 reads GTSNPN; CDR2 reads SVGIG (reference sequence). This CDR3 contains 13 residues. CDR3 bases: TGTGCCTGGACTTCGAGCGGGAGTGGTGAGCAGTACTTC. This translates into CAWTSSGSGEQYF. The full variable domain, its missing parts supplied by reference TRBV30 and TRBJ2-7, is SQTIHQWPATLVQPVGSPLSLECTVEGTSNPNLYWYRQAAGRGLQLLFYSVGIGQISSEVPQNLSASRPQDRQFILSSKKLLLSDSGFYLCAWTSSGSGEQYFGPGTRLTVT.

The rearrangement uses TRBV25-1 and TRBJ1-2; the D is unclear. Germline V gives CDR1 MGHDK, CDR2 SYGVNS. The CDR3 extends over 13 amino acids. Trimming shortened V by 2 bases and J by 5 bases, and 9 bases separated the two germline ends. CDR3 in DNA: TGTGCCAGCAGTGAAGGGAGCTTATATGGCTACACCTTC. It specifies CASSEGSLYGYTF.

There are a few counts of this clonotype. The CDR3 nucleotides read TGTGCCAGTAGTATATTCCCTGGCCACCAGCCCCAGCATTTT. This gives the protein CASSIFPGHQPQHF. The chain uses TRBV19 and TRBJ1-5; D unclear. In germline, CDR1 is LNHDA, CDR2 SQIVND (reference sequence). V lost 2 bases and J lost 7, with 12 bases in between. CDR3 length equals 14 residues. The full variable domain, rest sourced from reference TRBV19 and TRBJ1-5, is DGGITQSPKYLFRKEGQNVTLSCEQNLNHDAMYWYRQDPGQGLRLIYYSQIVNDFQKGDIAEGYSVSREKKESFPLTVTSAQKNPTAFYLCASSIFPGHQPQHFGDGTRLSIL.

This clonotype was counted at least ten times. Its ends do not fully match the called genes, so a read error is possible. The chain links TRBV7-9 to TRBJ2-5, with D unresolved. The CDR3 covers 12 residues. Germline V lookup: CDR1 SEHNR, CDR2 FQNEAQ (reference sequence). The CDR3 nucleotides read TGTGCCAGCAGCTTAATCCAAAAGACCCAGTACTTC. Protein sequence: CASSLIQKTQYF.

As concerns this clonotype: With a much larger clone just one base away, this may be a read error. The rearrangement links TRBV19 to TRBJ2-1; D not certain. The CDR3 is made up of 13 amino acids. Trimming shortened V by 4 bases and J by 2 bases, and 6 bases separated the two germline ends. Germline loops: CDR1 LNHDA, CDR2 SQIVND (reference sequence). The CDR3 nucleotides are TGTGCCAGTAGTACAGTCCCCTACAATGAGCAGTTCTTC. The encoded protein is CASSTVPYNEQFF.

This chain uses TRBV7-9 with TRBJ1-2, with 7 bases that match TRBD1. From germline, CDR1 is SEHNR and CDR2 FQNEAQ (reference sequence). This CDR3 is built from 16 residues. V dropped 3 bases and J dropped 0; count of bases not matched to a gene: 7. The CDR3 sequence is CASSFTGTDANYGYTF. The CDR3 DNA follows: TGTGCCAGCAGCTTTACGGGGACAGACGCTAACTATGGCTACACCTTC.

There are many counts of this clonotype. The rearrangement links TRBV15 to TRBJ2-1; TRBD2 is a possible D gene (5 bases). Looked up from germline, CDR1 is LNHNV and CDR2 is YYDKDF (reference sequence). Trimming stripped 1 base from V and 5 bases from J, with 21 bases between. The length of the CDR3 is 18 residues. For the CDR3, the DNA is TGTGCCACCAGCAGAGCCCGCTATCTCAGCGGAAGGGACAATGAGCAGTTCTTC. This translates into CATSRARYLSGRDNEQFF. The full variable domain, completed using reference TRBV15 and TRBJ2-1, is DAMVIQNPRYQVTQFGKPVTLSCSQTLNHNVMYWYQQKSSQAPKLLFHYYDKDFNNEADTPDNFQSRRPNTSFCFLDIRSPGLGDTAMYLCATSRARYLSGRDNEQFFGPGTRLTVL.

Remarks on this clonotype: The junction does not match germline at one end; this may be a read error. The J gene is TRBJ2-3, the V gene TRBV4-1; D is perhaps TRBD2 (5 bases). The CDR3 length is 15 residues. Germline values: CDR1 MGHRA, CDR2 YSYEKL. The CDR3 spells CASSRVQPSTDTQSF. CDR3 nucleotides: TGCGCCAGCAGCCGAGTACAGCCTAGCACAGATACGCAGTCTTTT.

The CDR3 protein is CSSEREGPYNEQFF. In DNA, the CDR3 is TGCAGCTCTGAGCGGGAGGGGCCCTACAATGAGCAGTTCTTC. The V call is TRBV29-1, the J call TRBJ2-1; 10 bases agree with TRBD2. The CDR3 runs 14 residues. Germline assignment: CDR1 SQVTM and CDR2 ANQGSEA. The ends lost 8 bases at V and 2 bases at J; junction bases unmatched: 6.

At least ten counts were recorded for this clonotype. The rearrangement links TRBV5-6 to TRBJ2-7; no reliable D call. The V gene's germline CDR1 is SGHDT and CDR2 YYEEEE. Trimming removed 4 bases at V and 3 bases at J, with 17 bases between. This CDR3 comprises 15 residues. The CDR3 protein is CASSAPDALLYEQYF. CDR3 DNA: TGTGCCAGCAGCGCCCCGGACGCGCTACTCTACGAGCAGTACTTC. Full variable domain (outside the CDR3, taken from reference TRBV5-6 and TRBJ2-7): DAGVTQSPTHLIKTRGQQVTLRCSPKSGHDTVSWYQQALGQGPQFIFQYYEEEERQRGNFPDRFSGHQFPNYSSELNVNALLLGDSALYLCASSAPDALLYEQYFGPGTRLTVT.

This clonotype was seen only a few times. The chain recombines TRBV4-1 with TRBJ1-4, with 9 nucleotides matching TRBD1. The trim removed 4 bases at V and 7 bases at J, leaving 13 bases unmatched. The V gene's germline CDR1 is MGHRA and CDR2 YSYEKL. The CDR3 length is 17 residues. CDR3 in amino acids: CASSRSENRGRVEKLFF. The CDR3 coding sequence is TGCGCCAGCAGCCGCTCCGAGAACAGGGGGCGAGTTGAAAAACTGTTTTTT.

This clonotype was detected many times. The genes are TRBV12-3 or TRBV12-4 and TRBJ2-3; the D is unclear. The CDR3 covers 19 residues. The germline V and J ends were trimmed by 3 bases and 0 bases, with 22 bases remaining between them. The CDR3 region has the DNA TGTGCCAGCAGTTTGATCAGCCAGCCTCACTCTTCGAGCACAGATACGCAGTATTTT. This translates into CASSLISQPHSSSTDTQYF.

This clonotype has a count of ten or more. The chain uses TRBV7-6 and TRBJ1-4; D is undetermined. Per germline, CDR1 SGHVS and CDR2 FNYEAQ. Trimming pared 5 bases from V and 6 bases from J, leaving 19 bases between. This CDR3 contains 16 residues. The CDR3 DNA is TGTGCCAGCAGCCGGACGCGGGGTCTCGGTGATGAAAAACTGTTTTTT. This codes for CASSRTRGLGDEKLFF.

This clonotype was counted many times. V usage is TRBV13 and J usage is TRBJ2-1; the match to TRBD2 covers 8 bases. The CDR3 loop spans 20 amino acids. Germline V CDR1 and CDR2: PRHDT, FYEKMQ (reference sequence). V was pared by 4 bases and J by 0 bases, with 17 bases of the junction left unmatched. CDR3: CASSSPRGSGTKSSYNEQFF. For the CDR3, the DNA is TGTGCCAGCAGCTCACCCCGGGGTAGCGGGACCAAGAGCTCCTACAATGAGCAGTTCTTC.

As concerns this clonotype: A much bigger clone sits one base away, suggesting this may be a read error. The CDR3, as DNA: TGTGCCCGCACTAGCGGAAGTTACTACGAGCAGTACTTC. Translating it yields CARTSGSYYEQYF. The rearrangement links TRBV30 to TRBJ2-7; 8 nucleotides align to TRBD2. This CDR3 has 13 amino acids. V shed 8 bases, J shed 3 bases, and the junction held 9 bases outside the gene matches. Per the germline V gene, CDR1 is GTSNPN and CDR2 is SVGIG (reference sequence). The variable domain in full, with the rest retrieved from reference TRBV30 and TRBJ2-7, is SQTIHQWPATLVQPVGSPLSLECTVEGTSNPNLYWYRQAAGRGLQLLFYSVGIGQISSEVPQNLSASRPQDRQFILSSKKLLLSDSGFYLCARTSGSYYEQYFGPGTRLTVT.

There are a few counts of this clonotype. V and J are TRBV28 and TRBJ2-5; D not certain. Germline CDR1 reads MDHEN; CDR2 reads SYDVKM. The CDR3 is made up of 13 amino acids. Between the trimmed V and J ends, which lost 3 bases and 5 bases, there was a span of 10 bases. The CDR3 here is CASSLGFVETQYF. The DNA of the CDR3 is TGTGCCAGCAGTTTGGGGTTTGTGGAGACCCAGTACTTC.

In its sample, this clonotype was seen a few times. The genes are TRBV24-1 and TRBJ2-3; possible D gene TRBD2, 5 bases. Trimming shortened V by 3 bases and J by 0 bases, and 15 bases separated the two germline ends. This CDR3 is 17 amino acids long. Germline CDR1 is KGHDR and CDR2 is SFDVKD. CDR3 loop: CATSDPTGLTSTDTQYF. The CDR3 DNA reads as TGTGCCACCAGTGATCCCACCGGACTGACTAGCACAGATACGCAGTATTTT.

This clonotype was picked up a small number of times. One base away lies a much larger clone, so this may be a sequencing read error. The genes are TRBV10-3 and TRBJ2-7; tentative D call: TRBD2 (6 bases). This CDR3 has 13 residues. The V end lost 6 bases, the J end lost 0 bases, and 9 bases lay between the germline ends. Germline V gene sequence: CDR1 ENHRY, CDR2 SYGVKD. The CDR3 reads CAIRAEGSYEQYF. CDR3 in DNA: TGTGCCATCAGAGCGGAGGGCTCCTACGAGCAGTACTTC.

This clonotype was counted many times. This chain links TRBV5-1 with TRBJ2-5, with D perhaps assigned TRBD1 or TRBD2 (5 bases each). This CDR3 has 15 amino acids. V dropped 3 bases and J dropped 5 bases, with 17 bases sitting between them. Germline V gene data show CDR1 as SGHRS and CDR2 as YFSETQ. CDR3 region: CASSSRGTAQETQYF. The DNA of the CDR3 is TGCGCCAGCAGCTCACGAGGGACGGCCCAGGAGACCCAGTACTTC.

By share of the sample, this clonotype is medium-sized (0.01 to 0.1%). J is TRBJ2-3 and V is TRBV20-1; 10 bases line up with TRBD2. The germline V gene has CDR1 DFQATT and CDR2 SNEGSKA (reference sequence). This CDR3 is 13 amino acids long. The V segment lost 0 bases and the J segment 9 bases; nucleotides outside the gene matches: 3. The CDR3 is CSARDASGRTQYF. CDR3 sequence (DNA): TGCAGTGCTAGAGATGCTAGCGGGAGAACGCAGTATTTT.

This clonotype has ten or more counts. The rearrangement uses TRBV6-1 and TRBJ2-7; 12 bases align to TRBD1. V shed 3 bases, J shed 4 bases, and the junction held 7 bases outside the gene matches. The CDR3 sequence is 16 residues long. Germline V gene data show CDR1 as MNHNS and CDR2 as SASEGT. CDR3 in DNA: TGTGCCAGCAGTGATATACCGGGACAGGGGGCTTACGAGCAGTACTTC. It specifies CASSDIPGQGAYEQYF.

There are many counts of this clonotype. The CDR3 region is CASSPGGFSGANVLTF. The CDR3 DNA is TGTGCCAGCAGCCCAGGGGGGTTCTCTGGGGCCAACGTCCTGACTTTC. The V call is TRBV6-5, the J call TRBJ2-6; maybe TRBD1 (7 bases). The CDR3 extends over 16 amino acids. The V and J ends lost 6 bases and 0 bases respectively, with 12 bases between them. CDR1 and CDR2 (germline): MNHEY, SVGAGI.

This clonotype was detected ten times or more. The chain carries TRBV6-5 and TRBJ2-5, with 7 bases that match TRBD1. V lost 7 bases and J lost 3; bases outside the gene matches: 8. Germline assignment: CDR1 MNHEY and CDR2 SVGAGI. The CDR3 spans 14 residues. This chain's CDR3 is CASKPLDREETQYF. Here the CDR3 DNA reads TGTGCCAGCAAGCCTCTCGACAGGGAAGAGACCCAGTACTTC.

Comment on this clonotype: This may come from a read error, since a much larger clone is one base off. V and J are TRBV7-2 and TRBJ1-1; the D is unclear. Germline V gene data show CDR1 as SGHTA and CDR2 as FQGNSA. The CDR3 spans 13 residues. CDR3 sequence reads: CVSSSGLNTEAFF. The CDR3 region has the DNA TGTGTCAGCAGCTCTGGACTGAACACTGAAGCTTTCTTT.

There are many counts of this clonotype. The chain employs TRBV9 and TRBJ2-7; 11 nucleotides agree with TRBD2. Losses at the gene ends were 4 bases for V and 2 bases for J; bases not matched to a gene: 5. The CDR3 runs 15 residues. Germline V gene sequence: CDR1 SGDLS, CDR2 YYNGEE. Here the CDR3 reads CASSPRLAGPYEQYF. DNA for the CDR3: TGTGCCAGCAGCCCCCGACTAGCGGGACCCTACGAGCAGTACTTC.

The J gene is TRBJ2-1, the V gene TRBV20-1, with D possibly TRBD2 on 6 matching bases. From germline, CDR1 is DFQATT and CDR2 SNEGSKA (reference sequence). Deletions cut 2 bases from V and 5 bases from J, with 19 bases between. The CDR3 has 16 amino acids. The CDR3 region has the DNA TGCAGTGCTAGAACTCTAGCGCTCAGAATCAACAATGAGCAGTTCTTC. Its protein product is CSARTLALRINNEQFF.